This T cell receptor (beta chain) came from a study of blood T cells in healthy people across ages. V was cut by 1 base and J by 6 bases, with 13 bases left in between. The CDR3 runs 14 residues. Germline CDR1 LGHDT, CDR2 YNNKEL (reference sequence). PCR was performed a second time for roughly 7 to 11 cycles using a sample-barcoded 5' primer and a J-beta primer mix. The template-switch adaptor, which had 12 random nucleotides, put a tag on each cDNA molecule. MiXCR, applied by TCRdb to the 5' RACE reads, yields one record per CDR3 protein. The profile shows about 1,800,000 distinct CDR3 sequences, under 30% of them singletons.

The sequence was collected from a woman in her 30s in good health. The V call is TRBV3-1, the J call TRBJ2-7, with D perhaps TRBD2 (5 bases). Material for sequencing was blood. CDR3 nucleotide sequence: TGTGCCAGCAGCCAAGCGGGAACCCAAGGCGAGCAGTACTTC. Encoded protein: CASSQAGTQGEQYF.